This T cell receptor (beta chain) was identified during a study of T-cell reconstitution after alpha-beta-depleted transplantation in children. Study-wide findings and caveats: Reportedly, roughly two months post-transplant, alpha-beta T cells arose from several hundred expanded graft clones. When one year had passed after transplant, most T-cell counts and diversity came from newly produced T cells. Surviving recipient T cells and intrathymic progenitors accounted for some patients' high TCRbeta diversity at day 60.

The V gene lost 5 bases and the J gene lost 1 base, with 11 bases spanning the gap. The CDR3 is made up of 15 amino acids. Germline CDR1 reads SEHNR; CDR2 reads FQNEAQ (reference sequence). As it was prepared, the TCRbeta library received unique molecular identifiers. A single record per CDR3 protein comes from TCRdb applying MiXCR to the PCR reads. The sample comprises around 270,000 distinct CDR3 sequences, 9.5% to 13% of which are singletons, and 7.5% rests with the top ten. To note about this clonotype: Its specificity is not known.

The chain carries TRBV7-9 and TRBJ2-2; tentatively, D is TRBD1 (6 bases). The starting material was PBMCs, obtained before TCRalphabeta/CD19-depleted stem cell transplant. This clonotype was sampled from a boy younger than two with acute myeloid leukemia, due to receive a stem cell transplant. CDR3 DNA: TGTGCCAGCAGCATCACAGGGTTGAACACCGGGGAGCTGTTTTTT. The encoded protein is CASSITGLNTGELFF.